The clone carrying this T cell receptor beta chain has a handful of counts. Trimming left V 3 bases short and J 3 bases short, with 25 bases between. The CDR3 runs to 19 residues. CDR1 is SGHRS and CDR2 is YFSETQ in the germline V gene. The data stem from a study of identical twins. TCRdb fed the 5' RACE reads into MiXCR, producing one record per CDR3 protein. The sample records some 730,000 distinct CDR3 sequences, approximately 18% being singletons. These data were also filed under a second study, of T cells expressing NK-cell markers. From that second work: It was sorted CD3+CD56+NKG2C+, CD3+CD56+NKG2C- and CD3+CD56-NKG2C+ T cells that supplied the TCR beta repertoires. The eight sequenced donors comprised seven who were HCMV-seropositive and one who was seronegative. There were a handful of donors in whom these clonotypes also led the CD3+CD56-NKG2C+ fraction.

Sequencing input: PBMCs. This chain links TRBV5-1 with TRBJ2-1; D is perhaps TRBD1 (6 bases). This receptor was taken from a woman aged 18 to 35 in good health. The CDR3 here is CASSSTRPTGQFGYNEQFF. In nucleotides, the CDR3 is TGCGCCAGCAGCTCTACTCGCCCGACAGGTCAATTTGGCTACAATGAGCAGTTCTTC.